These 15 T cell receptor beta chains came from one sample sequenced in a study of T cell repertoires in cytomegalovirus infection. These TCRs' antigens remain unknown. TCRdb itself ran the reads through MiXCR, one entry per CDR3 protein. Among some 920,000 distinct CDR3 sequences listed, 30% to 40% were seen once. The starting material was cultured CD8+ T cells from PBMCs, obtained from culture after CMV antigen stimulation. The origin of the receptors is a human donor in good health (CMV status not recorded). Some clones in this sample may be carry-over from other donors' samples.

The CDR3 DNA is TGTGCCAGCAGCTCTCGAGGCAGGAGGACGGACAATCAGCCCCAGCATTTT. This codes for CASSSRGRRTDNQPQHF. J is TRBJ1-5 and V is TRBV7-2; D ambiguous. CDR1 and CDR2 from the germline V gene are SGHTA and FQGNSA. The V and J ends lost 4 bases and 3 bases respectively, with 19 bases between them. The CDR3 contains 17 residues. The full variable domain, its missing parts supplied by reference TRBV7-2 and TRBJ1-5, is GAGVSQSPSNKVTEKGKDVELRCDPISGHTALYWYRQSLGQGLEFLIYFQGNSAPDKSGLPSDRFSAERTGGSVSTLTIQRTQQEDSAVYLCASSSRGRRTDNQPQHFGDGTRLSIL.

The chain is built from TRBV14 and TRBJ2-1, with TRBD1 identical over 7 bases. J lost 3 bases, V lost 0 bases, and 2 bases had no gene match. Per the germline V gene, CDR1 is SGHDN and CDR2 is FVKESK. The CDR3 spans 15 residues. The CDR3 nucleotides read TGTGCCAGCAGCCAAGAAAGGGGGCTCTACAATGAGCAGTTCTTC. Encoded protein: CASSQERGLYNEQFF.

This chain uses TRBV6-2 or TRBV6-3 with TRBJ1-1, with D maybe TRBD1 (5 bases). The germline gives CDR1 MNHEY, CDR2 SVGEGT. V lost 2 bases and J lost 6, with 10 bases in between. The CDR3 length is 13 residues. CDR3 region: CASSYPGRPEAFF. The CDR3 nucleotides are TGTGCCAGCAGTTACCCAGGGAGGCCTGAAGCTTTCTTT.

In DNA form, the CDR3 reads TGTGCCAGCAGTGGGGGGGAGACGGGGCAGCGAGACTATTTT. Translating it yields CASSGGETGQRDYF. The chain has TRBV28 and TRBJ2-3; 7 bases line up with TRBD2. Germline V lookup: CDR1 MDHEN, CDR2 SYDVKM. After removal of 5 bases from V and 15 bases from J, the junction contained 17 bases not matched to a gene. There are 14 residues in the CDR3.

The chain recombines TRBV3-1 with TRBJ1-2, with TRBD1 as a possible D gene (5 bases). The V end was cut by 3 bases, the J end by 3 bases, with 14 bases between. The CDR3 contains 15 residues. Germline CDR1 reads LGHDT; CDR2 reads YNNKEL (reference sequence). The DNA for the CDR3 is TGTGCCAGCAGCCAGGCCCGGGACGGTGACTATGGCTACACCTTC. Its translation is CASSQARDGDYGYTF.

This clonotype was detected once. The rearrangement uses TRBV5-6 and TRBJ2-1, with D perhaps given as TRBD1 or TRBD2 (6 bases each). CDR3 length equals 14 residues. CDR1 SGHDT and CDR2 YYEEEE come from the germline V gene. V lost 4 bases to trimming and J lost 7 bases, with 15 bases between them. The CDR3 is CASSPGARPNEQFF. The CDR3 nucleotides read TGTGCCAGCAGCCCGGGGGCGCGTCCGAATGAGCAGTTCTTC.

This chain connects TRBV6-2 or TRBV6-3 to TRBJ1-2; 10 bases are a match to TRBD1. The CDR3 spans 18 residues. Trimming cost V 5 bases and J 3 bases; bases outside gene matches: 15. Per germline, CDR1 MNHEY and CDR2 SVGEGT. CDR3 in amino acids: CASSSPGQGPSYDYGYTF. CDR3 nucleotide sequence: TGTGCCAGCAGTAGTCCGGGACAGGGGCCTAGTTACGACTATGGCTACACCTTC.

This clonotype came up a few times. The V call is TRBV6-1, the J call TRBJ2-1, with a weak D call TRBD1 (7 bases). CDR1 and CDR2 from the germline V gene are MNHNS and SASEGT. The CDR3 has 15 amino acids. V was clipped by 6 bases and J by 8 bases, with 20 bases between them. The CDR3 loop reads CASRWRGRDFDEQFF. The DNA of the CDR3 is TGTGCCAGCAGATGGAGGGGGCGAGATTTTGATGAGCAGTTCTTC.

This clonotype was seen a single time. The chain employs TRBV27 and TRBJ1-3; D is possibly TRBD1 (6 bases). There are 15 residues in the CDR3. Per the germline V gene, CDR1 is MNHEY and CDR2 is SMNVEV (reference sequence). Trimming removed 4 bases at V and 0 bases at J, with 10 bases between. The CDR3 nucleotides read TGTGCCAGCAGTTCGACAGGTCACTCTGGAAACACCATATATTTT. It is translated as CASSSTGHSGNTIYF.

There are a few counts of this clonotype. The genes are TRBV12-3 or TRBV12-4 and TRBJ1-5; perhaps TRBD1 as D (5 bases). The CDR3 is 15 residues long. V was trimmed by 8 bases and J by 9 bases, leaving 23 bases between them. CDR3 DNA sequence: TGTGCCAGCCACATTCGGGGGGAGCCCCCAGGGCCCCAGCATTTT. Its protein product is CASHIRGEPPGPQHF.

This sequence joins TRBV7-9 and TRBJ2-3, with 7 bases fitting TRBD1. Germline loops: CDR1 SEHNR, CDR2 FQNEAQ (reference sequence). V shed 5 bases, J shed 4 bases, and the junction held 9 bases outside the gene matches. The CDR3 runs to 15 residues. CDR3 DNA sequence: TGTGCCAGCAGCATACTTGGACAGGAACCAGATACGCAGTATTTT. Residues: CASSILGQEPDTQYF.

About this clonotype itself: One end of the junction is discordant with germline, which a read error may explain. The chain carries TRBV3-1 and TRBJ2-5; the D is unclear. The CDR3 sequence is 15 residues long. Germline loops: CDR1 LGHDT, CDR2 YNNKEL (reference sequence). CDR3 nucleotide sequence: TGTGCCAGCAACCAAGTCAGAGCGTACCAAGAGACCCAGTACTTC. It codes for CASNQVRAYQETQYF.

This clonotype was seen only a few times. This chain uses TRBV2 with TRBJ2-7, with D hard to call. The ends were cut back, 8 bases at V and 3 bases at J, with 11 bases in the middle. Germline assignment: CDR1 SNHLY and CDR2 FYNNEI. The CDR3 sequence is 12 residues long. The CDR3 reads CASPGPNYEQYV. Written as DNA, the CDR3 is TGTGCCAGCCCCGGGCCGAACTACGAGCAGTACGTC.

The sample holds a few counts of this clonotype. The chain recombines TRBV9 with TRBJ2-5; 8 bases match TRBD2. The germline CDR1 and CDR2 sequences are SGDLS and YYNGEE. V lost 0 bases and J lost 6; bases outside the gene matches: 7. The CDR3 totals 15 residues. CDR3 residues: CASSVDRGGGKTQYF. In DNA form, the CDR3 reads TGTGCCAGCAGCGTAGACCGGGGGGGCGGGAAGACCCAGTACTTC.

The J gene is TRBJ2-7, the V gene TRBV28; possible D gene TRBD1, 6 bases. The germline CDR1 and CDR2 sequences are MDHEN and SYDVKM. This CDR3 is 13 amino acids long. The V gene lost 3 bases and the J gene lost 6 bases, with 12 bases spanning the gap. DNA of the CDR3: TGTGCCAGCAGTTTCCCAGGGGCGACCGAGCAGTACTTC. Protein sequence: CASSFPGATEQYF.